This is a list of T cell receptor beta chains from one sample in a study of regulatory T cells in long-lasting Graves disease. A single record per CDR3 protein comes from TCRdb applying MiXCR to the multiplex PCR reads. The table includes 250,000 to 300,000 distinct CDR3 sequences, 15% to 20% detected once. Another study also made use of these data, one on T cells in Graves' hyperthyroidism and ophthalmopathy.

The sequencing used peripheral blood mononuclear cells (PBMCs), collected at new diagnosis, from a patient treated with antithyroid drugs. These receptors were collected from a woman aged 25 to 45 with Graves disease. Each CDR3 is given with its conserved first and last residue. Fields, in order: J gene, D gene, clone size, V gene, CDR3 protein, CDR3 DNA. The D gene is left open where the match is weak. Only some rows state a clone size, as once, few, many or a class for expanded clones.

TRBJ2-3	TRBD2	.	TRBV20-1	CSARDSGGADTQYF	TGCAGTGCTAGAGATAGCGGGGGGGCCGATACGCAGTATTTT
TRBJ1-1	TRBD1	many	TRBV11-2	CASSLNAQGSGRNTEAFF	TGTGCCAGCAGCCTTAATGCACAGGGGAGTGGGAGGAACACTGAAGCTTTCTTT
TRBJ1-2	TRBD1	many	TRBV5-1	CASSSGTGATYGYTF	TGCGCCAGCAGCTCCGGGACAGGGGCCACCTATGGCTACACCTTC
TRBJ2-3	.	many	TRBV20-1	CSASGPRDTQYF	TGCAGTGCTTCGGGCCCCCGTGATACGCAGTATTTT
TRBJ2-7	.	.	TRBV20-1	CSARGQPSYEQYF	TGCAGTGCTAGGGGGCAACCCTCCTACGAGCAGTACTTC
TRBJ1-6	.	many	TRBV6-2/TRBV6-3	CASSYEYRLSYNSPLHF	TGTGCCAGCAGTTACGAATATAGGCTCTCCTATAATTCACCCCTCCACTTT
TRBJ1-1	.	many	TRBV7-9	CASSLVAVKTEAFF	TGTGCCAGCAGCTTAGTGGCGGTGAAAACTGAAGCTTTCTTT
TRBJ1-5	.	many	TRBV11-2	CASSFDGSNQPQHF	TGTGCCAGCAGCTTTGACGGTAGCAATCAGCCCCAGCATTTT
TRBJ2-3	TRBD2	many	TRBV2	CASRAGTSGGDTQYF	TGTGCCAGCAGAGCCGGGACTAGCGGGGGTGATACGCAGTATTTT
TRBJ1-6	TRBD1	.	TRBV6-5	CASSYSPTGVDSPLHF	TGTGCCAGCAGTTACTCACCCACAGGGGTGGATTCACCCCTCCACTTT
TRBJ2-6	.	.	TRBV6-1	CASSPDRNSGANVLTF	TGTGCCAGCAGTCCGGACAGAAACTCTGGGGCCAACGTCCTGACTTTC